The T cell receptor beta chain described here comes from a study of blood T cell repertoires in COVID-19. Across the study: The United States, Italy and Spain provided the acute and convalescent COVID-19 samples. T cells, B-cell-depleted T cells, or PBMCs provided the cDNA or gDNA that served as material.

Original methodology: Using reference gene primer amplification, nucleated cell counts were estimated. Here immunoSEQ multiplex PCR was the method, and the copy in TCRdb shows in-frame clones only, minus some. V and J calls plus clone size are reproduced from that table; the DNA served to infer D and trimming. The sample records some 76,000 clones, around 86% being singletons. This CDR3 has 15 amino acids. V was cut by 1 base and J by 0 bases, with 6 bases left in between. Germline CDR1 and CDR2: SGHTA and FQGNSA. This TCR derives from a woman between 18 and 29 years old with acute or convalescent COVID-19. The V and J genes are TRBV7-2 and TRBJ1-4, with D hard to call. Sequencing used peripheral blood. CDR3 region: CASSLDGATNEKLFF. In nucleotides, the CDR3 is TGTGCCAGCAGCTTAGATGGAGCAACTAATGAAAAACTGTTTTTT.